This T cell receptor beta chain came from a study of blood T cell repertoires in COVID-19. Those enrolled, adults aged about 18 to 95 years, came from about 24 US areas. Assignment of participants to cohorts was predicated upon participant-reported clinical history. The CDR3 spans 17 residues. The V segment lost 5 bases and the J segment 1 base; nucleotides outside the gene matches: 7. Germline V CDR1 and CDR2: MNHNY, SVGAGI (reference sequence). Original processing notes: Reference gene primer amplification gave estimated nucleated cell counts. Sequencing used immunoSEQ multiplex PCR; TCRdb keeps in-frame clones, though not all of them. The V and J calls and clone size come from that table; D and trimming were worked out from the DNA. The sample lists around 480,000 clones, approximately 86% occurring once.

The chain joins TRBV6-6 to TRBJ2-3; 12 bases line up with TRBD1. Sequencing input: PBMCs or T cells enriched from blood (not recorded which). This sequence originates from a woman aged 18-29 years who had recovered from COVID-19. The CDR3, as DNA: TGTGCCAGCAGTCCCGGGACAGGGGGCTGGGGCACAGATACGCAGTATTTT. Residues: CASSPGTGGWGTDTQYF.